These 11 T cell receptor beta chains came from one sample sequenced in a study of blood T cell repertoires in COVID-19. TCRdb keeps only in-frame clones here, not all; method: immunoSEQ multiplex PCR. The sample has around 130,000 clones; approximately 85% are singletons. The sequenced sample was peripheral blood. These receptors were obtained from a human donor in a cohort sampled during active COVID-19.

The chain recombines TRBV5-1 with TRBJ2-5; D gene ambiguous. Germline CDR1 reads SGHRS; CDR2 reads YFSETQ. The CDR3 contains 12 residues. Trimming took off 4 bases at V and 1 base at J, with 5 bases between the two ends. The chain's CDR3 is CASSRSQETQYF. CDR3 nucleotide sequence: TGCGCCAGCAGCCGTTCCCAAGAGACCCAGTACTTC.

The V and J genes are TRBV24-1 and TRBJ2-3, with 9 bases lining up with TRBD2. This CDR3 is 16 amino acids long. V dropped 3 bases and J dropped 0; count of bases not matched to a gene: 3. Germline V gene data show CDR1 as KGHDR and CDR2 as SFDVKD. The CDR3 here is CATSDRTSVSTDTQYF. In DNA, the CDR3 is TGTGCCACCAGTGATCGGACTAGCGTTAGCACAGATACGCAGTATTTT.

The chain combines TRBV7-6 with TRBJ2-1; 11 nucleotides line up with TRBD2. With V trimmed by 4 bases and J by 10 bases, 9 bases remained unmatched. This CDR3 spans 15 amino acids. Germline V gives CDR1 SGHVS, CDR2 FNYEAQ. CDR3 sequence (DNA): TGTGCCAGCAGCTCCTTAGCGGGAGGGCCCGGGGAGCAGTTCTTC. Translation: CASSSLAGGPGEQFF. Full variable domain (missing parts from reference TRBV7-6 and TRBJ2-1): GAGVSQSPRYKVTKRGQDVALRCDPISGHVSLYWYRQALGQGPEFLTYFNYEAQQDKSGLPNDRFSAERPEGSISTLTIQRTEQRDSAMYRCASSSLAGGPGEQFFGPGTRLTVL.

The chain links TRBV24-1 to TRBJ1-1; 9 nucleotides agree with TRBD1. Losses at the gene ends were 2 bases for V and 4 bases for J; bases not matched to a gene: 4. Germline V CDR1 and CDR2: KGHDR, SFDVKD. The CDR3 sequence is 15 residues long. CDR3 loop: CATSDSDRGSTEAFF. CDR3 DNA sequence: TGTGCCACCAGTGATTCGGACAGGGGCAGCACTGAAGCTTTCTTT.

J is TRBJ2-2 and V is TRBV27, with no clear D. V shed 5 bases and J shed 0 bases, with 10 bases lying between them. CDR1 is MNHEY and CDR2 is SMNVEV in the germline V gene (reference sequence). The CDR3 runs 15 residues. The CDR3 spells CASSRDNANTGELFF. The CDR3 DNA sequence: TGTGCCAGCAGTCGCGACAACGCGAACACCGGGGAGCTGTTTTTT.

CDR3 DNA: TGCGCCAGCAGCCAAGTCTTCACAGATACGCAGTATTTT. It encodes CASSQVFTDTQYF. V is TRBV4-3 and J is TRBJ2-3; D call uncertain. CDR1 is LGHNA and CDR2 is YSLEER in the germline V gene. This CDR3 is 13 amino acids long. V lost 1 base and J 2 bases, leaving 4 bases between the germline ends.

The V gene is TRBV11-2, the J gene TRBJ2-3; D remains ambiguous. This CDR3 spans 13 amino acids. In germline, CDR1 is SGHAT, CDR2 FQNNGV. V lost 6 bases and J 6 bases, leaving 13 bases between the germline ends. CDR3 protein: CASSPGAFDTQYF. In nucleotides, the CDR3 is TGTGCCAGCAGTCCCGGAGCGTTCGATACGCAGTATTTT.

The genes are TRBV6-2 or TRBV6-3 and TRBJ2-1; D gene unclear. Germline CDR1 MNHEY, CDR2 SVGEGT. Deletions cut 5 bases from V and 0 bases from J, with 14 bases between. The CDR3 totals 16 residues. This CDR3 is CASSDPLGASYNEQFF. The DNA for the CDR3 is TGTGCCAGCAGTGACCCTCTAGGAGCCTCCTACAATGAGCAGTTCTTC.

The chain uses TRBV5-1 and TRBJ2-2, with 7 bases that match TRBD1. The CDR3 totals 16 residues. Germline V gene data show CDR1 as SGHRS and CDR2 as YFSETQ. The V gene end was trimmed by 5 bases and the J gene end by 3 bases; junction bases not matched to a gene: 10. Here the CDR3 reads CASRPQGPEDTGELFF. The DNA for the CDR3 is TGCGCCAGCAGGCCACAGGGGCCCGAGGACACCGGGGAGCTGTTTTTT.

The CDR3 protein is CASRPGQANTEAFF. The DNA for the CDR3 is TGTGCCAGCAGACCGGGACAGGCGAACACTGAAGCTTTCTTT. The chain recombines TRBV7-2 with TRBJ1-1; 8 positions agree with TRBD1. Germline lookup yields CDR1 SGHTA and CDR2 FQGNSA. This CDR3 region has 14 residues. J lost 1 base, V lost 6 bases, and 4 bases had no gene match.

The chain couples TRBV2 to TRBJ2-1; 10 nucleotides agree with TRBD1. Germline lookup yields CDR1 SNHLY and CDR2 FYNNEI. The V gene end was trimmed by 3 bases and the J gene end by 7 bases; junction bases not matched to a gene: 3. The CDR3 covers 14 residues. The CDR3 region has the DNA TGTGCCAGCAGTGAGACAGGGGGCTTGAATGAGCAGTTCTTC. Its protein is CASSETGGLNEQFF.